The 6 T cell receptor beta chains presented below share a single source sample, sequenced in a study of blood T cells in healthy people across ages. A second 7 to 11 cycle PCR used barcoded and J-beta primers. Using its own MiXCR run on the 5' RACE reads, TCRdb lists one record per CDR3 protein. The sample lists about 900,000 distinct CDR3 sequences; 62% were seen once. Sequencing was performed on blood. The receptors stem from a man aged 30 to 39 in good health.

This clonotype has a single count. This chain links TRBV5-1 with TRBJ2-7; 12 nucleotides line up with TRBD2. V was pared by 0 bases and J by 5 bases, with 6 bases of the junction left unmatched. CDR1 is SGHRS, CDR2 YFSETQ, per germline. This CDR3 has 16 amino acids. The CDR3 DNA sequence: TGCGCCAGCAGCTTGGTGGCTAGCGGGGGGGCAGACGAGCAGTACTTC. Translated: CASSLVASGGADEQYF.

The chain combines TRBV5-1 with TRBJ2-5; D assignment may be TRBD1 or TRBD2 (5 bases each). The CDR3 extends over 18 amino acids. Germline-derived CDR1 and CDR2 are SGHRS and YFSETQ. Trimming left V 1 base short and J 4 bases short, with 23 bases between. The CDR3 bases are TGCGCCAGCAGCTTGCTCCCTCATGGGGGTTCGGGTGTAGAGACCCAGTACTTC. Protein: CASSLLPHGGSGVETQYF.

The chain carries TRBV20-1 and TRBJ1-5, with D unclear. CDR3 size: 13 residues. The V end lost 1 base, the J end lost 7 bases, and 11 bases lay between the germline ends. CDR1 DFQATT and CDR2 SNEGSKA come from the germline V gene (reference sequence). DNA of the CDR3: TGCAGTGCTAGAGGGAGGGCAGAACAGCCCCAGCATTTT. It encodes CSARGRAEQPQHF.

This clonotype was counted once. A much larger clone differs from this one at a single base, so this may be a read error. V and J are TRBV29-1 and TRBJ2-7, with D unclear. Germline V lookup: CDR1 SQVTM, CDR2 ANQGSEA. This CDR3 comprises 11 residues. The CDR3 coding sequence is TGCAGCGTTCTTAGTTCCTGCGAGCAGTACTTC. Translation: CSVLSSCEQYF.

The chain is built from TRBV10-3 and TRBJ2-1, with D possibly matching TRBD2 (5 bases). Trimming pared 0 bases from V and 4 bases from J, leaving 16 bases between. The CDR3 has 17 amino acids. Germline V gene sequence: CDR1 ENHRY, CDR2 SYGVKD. CDR3: CAISESSMAGPYNEQFF. CDR3 in DNA: TGTGCCATCAGTGAGTCTAGTATGGCGGGCCCTTACAATGAGCAGTTCTTC.

The chain recombines TRBV6-5 with TRBJ2-1; 7 nucleotides agree with TRBD1. V lost 6 bases to trimming and J lost 7 bases; unmatched junction nucleotides: 12. The CDR3 consists of 15 residues. In germline, CDR1 is MNHEY, CDR2 SVGAGI. In nucleotides, the CDR3 is TGTGCCAGCAGCGCGGCAGATTCGACAGGGAATGAGCAGTTCTTC. Its translation is CASSAADSTGNEQFF.